A selection of T cell receptor beta chains follows, all from one sample in a study of blood T cell repertoires in COVID-19. Profiled with immunoSEQ multiplex PCR; TCRdb holds only in-frame clones, not every one. This sample has about 350,000 clones, with approximately 91% found just once. Sequenced input: PBMCs or T cells enriched from blood (not recorded which). The receptors were sampled from a woman under 40 who had been exposed to COVID-19. CDR3s include the opening cysteine and the closing phenylalanine or tryptophan. Each record gives: D gene, V gene, J gene, clone size, CDR3 protein, CDR3 DNA. The D gene is left open where the match is weak. Clone size appears in some rows only: once, few, many, or a class for an expanded clone.

D gene: -; V gene: TRBV27; J gene: TRBJ1-5; clone size: -; CDR3 protein: CASSFVNQPQHF; CDR3 DNA: TGTGCCAGCAGTTTCGTCAATCAGCCCCAGCATTTT
D gene: TRBD2; V gene: TRBV15; J gene: TRBJ2-1; clone size: -; CDR3 protein: CATSRDNGLGPYNEQFF; CDR3 DNA: TGTGCCACCAGCAGAGATAATGGACTAGGCCCCTACAATGAGCAGTTCTTC
D gene: -; V gene: TRBV3-1/TRBV3-2; J gene: TRBJ1-2; clone size: -; CDR3 protein: CASSPRPWENYGYTF; CDR3 DNA: TGTGCCAGCAGCCCTCGACCGTGGGAGAACTATGGCTACACCTTC
D gene: -; V gene: TRBV11-3; J gene: TRBJ2-3; clone size: -; CDR3 protein: CASSPRKGAQTDTQYF; CDR3 DNA: TGTGCCAGCAGCCCCAGGAAGGGAGCACAAACAGATACGCAGTATTTT
D gene: -; V gene: TRBV19; J gene: TRBJ1-2; clone size: -; CDR3 protein: CASRNRESYGYTF; CDR3 DNA: TGTGCCAGTAGGAACAGGGAGTCCTATGGCTACACCTTC
D gene: TRBD2; V gene: TRBV4-1; J gene: TRBJ2-7; clone size: -; CDR3 protein: CASSQVPPGASGRWYEQYF; CDR3 DNA: TGCGCCAGCAGCCAAGTACCCCCCGGGGCCAGCGGGAGATGGTACGAGCAGTACTTC
D gene: -; V gene: TRBV19; J gene: TRBJ1-4; clone size: few; CDR3 protein: CASSISGVEKLFF; CDR3 DNA: TGTGCCAGTAGTATAAGCGGTGTTGAAAAACTGTTTTTT
D gene: TRBD2; V gene: TRBV28; J gene: TRBJ2-2; clone size: -; CDR3 protein: CAIQWTSGSRELFF; CDR3 DNA: TGTGCCATCCAATGGACTAGCGGATCTAGGGAGCTGTTTTTT
D gene: TRBD1; V gene: TRBV18; J gene: TRBJ1-1; clone size: once; CDR3 protein: CASSPGDSMNTEAFF; CDR3 DNA: TGTGCCAGCTCACCCGGGGACAGCATGAACACTGAAGCTTTCTTT
D gene: -; V gene: TRBV11-3; J gene: TRBJ2-7; clone size: -; CDR3 protein: CASSLDPVGRGIYEQYF; CDR3 DNA: TGTGCCAGCAGCTTAGATCCAGTGGGGCGCGGCATCTACGAGCAGTACTTC
D gene: TRBD2; V gene: TRBV6-5; J gene: TRBJ2-2; clone size: -; CDR3 protein: CAASSGAAGELFF; CDR3 DNA: TGTGCCGCCTCTAGCGGCGCGGCCGGGGAGCTGTTTTTT
D gene: TRBD1; V gene: TRBV12-3/TRBV12-4; J gene: TRBJ2-7; clone size: -; CDR3 protein: CASSLRQGTEQYF; CDR3 DNA: TGTGCCAGCAGCTTGAGACAGGGTACCGAGCAGTACTTC
D gene: TRBD2; V gene: TRBV2; J gene: TRBJ2-3; clone size: -; CDR3 protein: CASRPGLAMDTDTQYF; CDR3 DNA: TGTGCCAGCAGACCGGGACTAGCCATGGACACAGATACGCAGTATTTT
D gene: -; V gene: TRBV5-8; J gene: TRBJ1-5; clone size: -; CDR3 protein: CASSFLYQPQHF; CDR3 DNA: TGTGCCAGCAGCTTCCTTTATCAGCCCCAGCATTTT
D gene: TRBD2; V gene: TRBV27; J gene: TRBJ2-6; clone size: few; CDR3 protein: CASSSGLAGGANVLTF; CDR3 DNA: TGTGCCAGCAGTTCGGGACTAGCGGGTGGGGCCAACGTCCTGACTTTC
D gene: TRBD1; V gene: TRBV27; J gene: TRBJ2-5; clone size: once; CDR3 protein: CASSSLQGLETQYF; CDR3 DNA: TGTGCCAGCAGTTCCTTACAGGGGCTGGAGACCCAGTACTTC
D gene: -; V gene: TRBV6-6; J gene: TRBJ1-4; clone size: -; CDR3 protein: CASSPVDEKLFF; CDR3 DNA: TGTGCCAGTTCTCCAGTCGATGAAAAACTGTTTTTT
D gene: TRBD1; V gene: TRBV10-3; J gene: TRBJ1-6; clone size: -; CDR3 protein: CAIRGTGDNSPLHF; CDR3 DNA: TGTGCCATCAGAGGGACAGGAGATAATTCACCCCTCCACTTT
D gene: -; V gene: TRBV27; J gene: TRBJ2-2; clone size: -; CDR3 protein: CASSFLAQNTGELFF; CDR3 DNA: TGTGCCAGCAGTTTTTTGGCTCAGAACACCGGGGAGCTGTTTTTT
D gene: -; V gene: TRBV19; J gene: TRBJ2-1; clone size: -; CDR3 protein: CASSIDLGASYNEQFF; CDR3 DNA: TGTGCCAGTAGTATAGATCTGGGGGCTTCCTACAATGAGCAGTTCTTC
D gene: TRBD1; V gene: TRBV10-3; J gene: TRBJ1-3; clone size: -; CDR3 protein: CAIWTGTKTSGNTIYF; CDR3 DNA: TGTGCCATCTGGACAGGAACGAAAACCTCTGGAAACACCATATATTTT
D gene: TRBD2; V gene: TRBV10-3; J gene: TRBJ2-2; clone size: -; CDR3 protein: CAISEPTLAGGIGTGELFF; CDR3 DNA: TGTGCCATCAGTGAGCCGACACTAGCGGGAGGGATCGGCACCGGGGAGCTGTTTTTT
D gene: -; V gene: TRBV7-3; J gene: TRBJ2-3; clone size: -; CDR3 protein: CASSLTPGTDTQYF; CDR3 DNA: TGTGCCAGCAGTCTAACTCCTGGCACAGATACGCAGTATTTT
D gene: -; V gene: TRBV10-2; J gene: TRBJ1-2; clone size: -; CDR3 protein: CASRDYAGGYTF; CDR3 DNA: TGCGCCAGCAGAGACTATGCGGGGGGCTACACCTTC
D gene: -; V gene: TRBV6-1; J gene: TRBJ2-4; clone size: -; CDR3 protein: CASSEDPGGNDIQYF; CDR3 DNA: TGTGCCAGCAGTGAAGATCCCGGGGGTAATGACATTCAGTACTTC